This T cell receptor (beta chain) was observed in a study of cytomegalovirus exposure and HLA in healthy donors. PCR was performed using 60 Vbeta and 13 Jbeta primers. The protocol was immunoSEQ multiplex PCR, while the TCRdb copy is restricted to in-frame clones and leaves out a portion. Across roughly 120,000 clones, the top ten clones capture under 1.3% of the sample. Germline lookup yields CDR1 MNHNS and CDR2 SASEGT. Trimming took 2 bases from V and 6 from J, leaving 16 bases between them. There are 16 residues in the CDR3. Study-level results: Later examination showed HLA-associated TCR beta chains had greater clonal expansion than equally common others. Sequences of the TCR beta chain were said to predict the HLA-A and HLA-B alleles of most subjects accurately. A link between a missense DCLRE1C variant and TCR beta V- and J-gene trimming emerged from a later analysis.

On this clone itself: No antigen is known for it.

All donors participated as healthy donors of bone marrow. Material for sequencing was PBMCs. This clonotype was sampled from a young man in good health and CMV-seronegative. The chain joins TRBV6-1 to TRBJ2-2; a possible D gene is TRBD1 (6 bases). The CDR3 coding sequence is TGTGCCAGCAGTGAACGGTACAGGGATTATGCCGGGGAGCTGTTTTTT. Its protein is CASSERYRDYAGELFF.